This TCR beta chain is from a study of blood T cell repertoires in COVID-19 (dated by TCRdb to the early 2020s). Regarding the study in general: Collaborator samples came from the United States, Italy and Spain and covered acute and convalescent phases of COVID-19. The prospective study material was composed of cDNA or gDNA derived from T cells, B-cell-depleted T cells, or PBMCs. Deeply sampled blood TCRbeta repertoires from subjects exposed to, actively infected with, or recovered from COVID-19 were included in the dataset. A freely available public database, intended as a resource for researchers studying the immune response to SARS-CoV-2, is where the repertoires were released. Samples were obtained from the ongoing ImmuneRACE study (first 160 participants) and from 1,254 subjects provided by 6 global collaborators. A de-identified subject ID, COVID-19 status, age in years and sex were almost always included in the sample metadata. Where available, HLA class I and class II types were obtained from metadata supplied by the sample provider rather than from assay-based typing. Overall study results and their limits: The quantity of clinical and demographic metadata differed by source and by participant and was supplied without curation.

The collaborating institutions used their own protocols to collect whole blood in K2EDTA tubes. For TCRbeta analysis, collaborators shipped samples in one of three forms: frozen whole blood, isolated PBMCs, or DNA extracted from either of those sample types. TCRbeta CDR3 regions were amplified from genomic DNA by means of the immunoSEQ Assay, a bias-controlled multiplex PCR. Turning to the authors' computational methods: Within the assay, amplification of reference gene primers was used to estimate how many nucleated cells each sample contained. To quantify the absolute abundance of each unique TCRbeta CDR3 rearrangement, sequence reads were collapsed and filtered. For each sample, productive Simpson clonality was calculated as the square root of Simpson's diversity index across productive rearrangements. TCRdb obtained this table from immuneACCESS and retained in-frame rearrangements with V and J assigned. These tables miss some clones; where compared with another copy, unresolved V genes account for less than half of the shortfall, and the remainder is unexplained. V and J calls and clone size are those listed in that table; D and trimming were worked out from the DNA. This sample holds about 100,000 clones; about 80% were observed only once. The top ten clones comprise about an eighth of the sample.

To note about this clone: The specificity of this receptor is unknown. Base qualities were left out, and no much larger clone turns up one base away.

Sequences were obtained from peripheral blood. The sequence came from a woman between 70 and 85 years old with acute or convalescent COVID-19.

The nucleotides read TGTGCCAGCAGTTTCCAGAACTATGGCTACACCTTC. It specifies CASSFQNYGYTF. The sequence is built from TRBV7-2 and TRBJ1-2, with the D segment identity uncertain. The V end loses 6 bases and the J end loses 2 bases, and a stretch of 7 bases separates them. The CDR3 spans 12 residues, from the cysteine through the phenylalanine. The retained sequence is limited to the CDR3, 36 bases, with the frame set at the first base. The CDR1 and CDR2 encoded by the germline V gene are SGHTA and FQGNSA.